These 30 T cell receptor beta chains originate from one sample sequenced in a study of blood T cell repertoires in COVID-19. Sequencing used immunoSEQ multiplex PCR; TCRdb keeps in-frame clones, though not all of them. The sample lists a few hundred thousand clones, 70% to 90% occurring once. Material: PBMCs or T cells enriched from blood (not recorded which). The receptors stem from a woman in her thirties or forties who had recovered from COVID-19.

V gene TRBV7-9 combines with J gene TRBJ2-7; D ambiguous. The CDR3 spans 12 residues. Germline CDR1 reads SEHNR; CDR2 reads FQNEAQ (reference sequence). V dropped 4 bases and J dropped 3 bases, with 7 bases sitting between them. CDR3 region: CASSSSVYEQYF. CDR3 in DNA: TGTGCCAGCAGCTCGTCGGTCTACGAGCAGTACTTC.

This chain uses TRBV6-5 with TRBJ2-7; a possible D gene is TRBD1 (6 bases). Germline loops: CDR1 MNHEY, CDR2 SVGAGI. The V gene lost 2 bases and the J gene lost 2 bases, with 13 bases spanning the gap. The CDR3 length is 15 residues. CDR3 DNA sequence: TGTGCCAGCAGTTACGGGGGTCAGGGGCCCTACGAGCAGTACTTC. It translates to CASSYGGQGPYEQYF.

This rearrangement joins TRBV3-1 (or the pseudogene TRBV3-2) to TRBJ1-4, with TRBD1 as a possible D gene (6 bases). Looked up from germline, CDR1 is LGHDT and CDR2 is YNNKEL (reference sequence). V was clipped by 1 base and J by 13 bases, with 19 bases between them. The CDR3 length is 15 residues. The CDR3 nucleotides are TGTGCCAGCAGCCAAGTACGGACAGCGATTAAAGGACTGTTTTTT. It yields the protein CASSQVRTAIKGLFF.

The rearrangement joins TRBV28 to TRBJ1-2; 8 positions agree with TRBD1. V was pared by 7 bases and J by 4 bases, with 8 bases of the junction left unmatched. The CDR3 extends over 14 amino acids. Germline lookup yields CDR1 MDHEN and CDR2 SYDVKM. This CDR3 is CASTEGQGVYGYTF. In DNA form, the CDR3 reads TGTGCCAGCACGGAAGGACAGGGAGTCTATGGCTACACCTTC.

This chain uses TRBV3-1 (or the pseudogene TRBV3-2) with TRBJ1-5, with 7 bases lining up with TRBD1. There are 19 residues in the CDR3. Germline assignment: CDR1 LGHDT and CDR2 YNNKEL (reference sequence). V gave up 4 bases and J gave up 1 base; unmatched junction bases: 16. This chain's CDR3 is CASSRLKGAGGLSNQPQHF. As DNA, the CDR3 is TGTGCCAGCAGCCGACTAAAGGGGGCCGGGGGTCTGAGCAATCAGCCCCAGCATTTT.

The V call is TRBV28, the J call TRBJ1-4; D is perhaps TRBD1 (5 bases). Germline lookup yields CDR1 MDHEN and CDR2 SYDVKM. V lost 6 bases and J lost 4, with 15 bases in between. The CDR3 has 15 residues. The DNA for the CDR3 is TGTGCCAGCAGCCGTGCGGGGGGGGGTAATGAAAAACTGTTTTTT. Translated: CASSRAGGGNEKLFF.

The gene calls are TRBV3-1 (or the pseudogene TRBV3-2) and TRBJ1-6, with D unresolved. CDR1 is LGHDT, CDR2 YNNKEL, per germline (reference sequence). V was trimmed by 5 bases and J by 12 bases, leaving 8 bases between them. CDR3 size: 11 residues. As DNA, the CDR3 is TGTGCCAGCAGCTCCCTCGGACCCCTCCACTTT. This gives the protein CASSSLGPLHF.

V usage is TRBV10-3 and J usage is TRBJ1-4; D is possibly TRBD1 (6 bases). The CDR3 consists of 15 residues. The ends were cut back, 0 bases at V and 3 bases at J, with 8 bases in the middle. The germline CDR1 and CDR2 sequences are ENHRY and SYGVKD. CDR3 nucleotides: TGTGCCATCAGTGAGTCAGGGGGTTCTAATGAAAAACTGTTTTTT. Amino acids: CAISESGGSNEKLFF.

The V and J genes are TRBV7-2 and TRBJ2-7; TRBD2 matches at 9 bases. The length of the CDR3 is 15 residues. With V trimmed by 1 base and J by 4 bases, 5 bases remained unmatched. CDR1 SGHTA and CDR2 FQGNSA come from the germline V gene. The CDR3 reads CASSLVAAGGYEQYF. In DNA form, the CDR3 reads TGTGCCAGCAGCTTAGTAGCGGCGGGGGGGTACGAGCAGTACTTC.

This chain joins TRBV24-1 and TRBJ2-3, with D tentatively TRBD2 (6 bases). There are 17 residues in the CDR3. The germline CDR1 and CDR2 sequences are KGHDR and SFDVKD. Trimming cost V 4 bases and J 0 bases, with 16 bases left between them. CDR3 DNA sequence: TGTGCCACCAGTGAACCCCCACGGACTACTAGCACAGATACGCAGTATTTT. Residues: CATSEPPRTTSTDTQYF.

The chain employs TRBV7-9 and TRBJ2-3; tentative D call: TRBD2 (6 bases). Deletions cut 4 bases from V and 7 bases from J, with 15 bases between. This CDR3 is built from 14 residues. Germline V gene sequence: CDR1 SEHNR, CDR2 FQNEAQ (reference sequence). CDR3: CASSSDRDLHTQYF. The CDR3 region has the DNA TGTGCCAGCAGCTCCGACCGGGACTTACATACGCAGTATTTT.

This chain uses TRBV2 with TRBJ2-7; the match to TRBD2 covers 7 bases. The CDR3 loop spans 13 amino acids. Trimming removed 6 bases from V and 6 bases from J; junction bases left unmatched: 8. Germline V CDR1 and CDR2: SNHLY, FYNNEI. The CDR3 loop is CASSPGTTSEQYF. DNA of the CDR3: TGTGCCAGCAGCCCCGGGACTACGTCCGAGCAGTACTTC.

The rearrangement joins TRBV19 to TRBJ2-5; TRBD1 agrees at 7 bases. The CDR3 has 13 amino acids. The germline V gene has CDR1 LNHDA and CDR2 SQIVND (reference sequence). V lost 5 bases to trimming and J lost 13 bases; unmatched junction nucleotides: 13. This chain's CDR3 is CASSARQGRPGYF. CDR3 bases: TGTGCCAGTAGTGCAAGACAGGGCCGTCCAGGGTACTTC.

The J gene is TRBJ1-1, the V gene TRBV28, with 8 bases lining up with TRBD1. The CDR3 sequence is 15 residues long. J lost 0 bases, V lost 8 bases, and 8 bases had no gene match. Per germline, CDR1 MDHEN and CDR2 SYDVKM. The CDR3 nucleotides read TGTGCCAGCTTTCCGACAGGGGCCATGAACACTGAAGCTTTCTTT. It translates to CASFPTGAMNTEAFF.

The chain carries TRBV27 and TRBJ2-3, with 8 bases aligning to TRBD2. The germline gives CDR1 MNHEY, CDR2 SMNVEV (reference sequence). This CDR3 comprises 14 residues. V gave up 5 bases and J gave up 6 bases; unmatched junction bases: 7. The CDR3 bases are TGTGCCAGCAGTCCGGGGGGGTGGGAGGATACGCAGTATTTT. It translates to CASSPGGWEDTQYF.

The rearrangement uses TRBV11-1 and TRBJ1-2, with 7 bases identical to TRBD1. The length of the CDR3 is 15 residues. Trimming cost V 4 bases and J 2 bases; bases outside gene matches: 7. Germline V gene data show CDR1 as SGHAT and CDR2 as FQDESV (reference sequence). The CDR3 loop reads CASSSRQGTNYGYTF. The CDR3 region has the DNA TGTGCCAGCAGCTCAAGACAGGGAACAAACTATGGCTACACCTTC.

The chain combines TRBV10-2 with TRBJ2-5; 11 bases map to TRBD2. CDR3 length: 15 residues. The V gene's germline CDR1 is WSHSY and CDR2 SAAADI. Germline trimming cut 4 bases from V and 5 bases from J; bases unmatched to any gene: 6. The CDR3 protein is CASSVVLAGAETQYF. CDR3 nucleotide sequence: TGCGCCAGCAGTGTGGTACTAGCGGGGGCGGAGACCCAGTACTTC.

The gene calls are TRBV9 and TRBJ1-2; D is possibly TRBD1 (6 bases). The CDR3 has 15 amino acids. Germline V CDR1 and CDR2: SGDLS, YYNGEE. The V end was cut by 6 bases, the J end by 4 bases, with 19 bases between. DNA for the CDR3: TGTGCCAGCACCCCGGGAGGAGGGGGGATCTATGGCTACACCTTC. Translated, it gives CASTPGGGGIYGYTF.

The chain joins TRBV12-3 or TRBV12-4 to TRBJ1-2; TRBD1 might be the D (5 bases). The CDR3 extends over 13 amino acids. V dropped 7 bases and J dropped 4 bases, with 13 bases sitting between them. Written as DNA, the CDR3 is TGTGCCAGCAAAACCGGGACTACCTATGGCTACACCTTC. This codes for CASKTGTTYGYTF.

The V call is TRBV30, the J call TRBJ1-5; D might be TRBD1 (5 bases). Trimming cost V 4 bases and J 0 bases, with 10 bases left between them. The CDR3 extends over 14 amino acids. Per germline, CDR1 GTSNPN and CDR2 SVGIG (reference sequence). The CDR3: CAWTTRGSNQPQHF. In DNA form, the CDR3 reads TGTGCCTGGACGACAAGGGGTAGCAATCAGCCCCAGCATTTT.

The chain links TRBV11-2 to TRBJ2-7; 10 bases match TRBD1. The CDR3 length is 13 residues. Germline V CDR1 and CDR2: SGHAT, FQNNGV. The V gene end was trimmed by 5 bases and the J gene end by 3 bases; junction bases not matched to a gene: 1. The CDR3 sequence is CASSRDRGYEQYF. Here the CDR3 DNA reads TGTGCCAGCAGCCGGGACAGGGGCTACGAGCAGTACTTC.

The chain recombines TRBV14 with TRBJ2-7; 7 positions match TRBD1. The CDR3 loop spans 14 amino acids. CDR1 and CDR2 from the germline V gene are SGHDN and FVKESK. J gave up 6 bases and V 5 bases, and 10 bases lay outside the gene matches. This chain's CDR3 is CASSTRQGPGEQYF. The DNA of the CDR3 is TGTGCCAGCAGCACACGACAGGGTCCTGGCGAGCAGTACTTC.

This chain connects TRBV2 to TRBJ1-3; TRBD1 might be the D (5 bases). V was pared by 0 bases and J by 4 bases, with 13 bases between. Germline V gives CDR1 SNHLY, CDR2 FYNNEI. The CDR3 contains 16 residues. The CDR3 region has the DNA TGTGCCAGCAGTGAAGCGCTTGGGGCAGTGGGAAACACCATATATTTT. Protein product: CASSEALGAVGNTIYF.

This clone has a single count. This rearrangement joins TRBV3-1 (or the pseudogene TRBV3-2) to TRBJ1-4, with 7 bases that match TRBD1. Per germline, CDR1 LGHDT and CDR2 YNNKEL (reference sequence). This CDR3 region has 15 residues. V lost 2 bases to trimming and J lost 13 bases; unmatched junction nucleotides: 13. The CDR3 spells CASSQWDSRALRLFF. CDR3 nucleotide sequence: TGTGCCAGCAGCCAATGGGACAGTCGGGCCCTTCGACTGTTTTTT.

V and J are TRBV5-6 and TRBJ2-2; 9 positions match TRBD1. V lost 0 bases and J lost 6; bases outside the gene matches: 3. Germline V lookup: CDR1 SGHDT, CDR2 YYEEEE. The CDR3 totals 15 residues. In DNA, the CDR3 is TGTGCCAGCAGCTTGGTACAGGGGGCGGCCGGGGAGCTGTTTTTT. This sequence encodes CASSLVQGAAGELFF.

The count of this clone is one. The chain carries TRBV9 and TRBJ1-5; D might be TRBD1 (5 bases). From germline, CDR1 is SGDLS and CDR2 YYNGEE. V lost 5 bases to trimming and J lost 0 bases, with 12 bases between them. The CDR3 runs 15 residues. CDR3 in DNA: TGTGCCAGCAGTGCTTCTGACAGTAGCAATCAGCCCCAGCATTTT. It translates to CASSASDSSNQPQHF.

The chain employs TRBV29-1 and TRBJ1-2; D unresolved. The V gene lost 6 bases and the J gene lost 7 bases, with 24 bases spanning the gap. This CDR3 spans 15 amino acids. Germline loops: CDR1 SQVTM, CDR2 ANQGSEA. This chain's CDR3 is CSVRREGLTRPGYTF. CDR3 coding DNA: TGCAGCGTCCGCCGGGAGGGCCTGACTCGTCCTGGCTACACCTTC.

This chain links TRBV7-2 with TRBJ1-5, with TRBD1 identical over 7 bases. J gave up 3 bases and V 5 bases, and 4 bases lay outside the gene matches. The CDR3 runs 14 residues. CDR1 and CDR2 (germline): SGHTA, FQGNSA. CDR3 amino acids: CASSAGGPNQPQHF. Written as DNA, the CDR3 is TGTGCCAGCAGCGCAGGGGGGCCCAATCAGCCCCAGCATTTT. The variable domain in full, completed from reference TRBV7-2 and TRBJ1-5, reads GAGVSQSPSNKVTEKGKDVELRCDPISGHTALYWYRQSLGQGLEFLIYFQGNSAPDKSGLPSDRFSAERTGGSVSTLTIQRTQQEDSAVYLCASSAGGPNQPQHFGDGTRLSIL.

This clone has just a few counts. One junction end disagrees with the germline gene, perhaps due to a read error. The chain is built from TRBV7-7 and TRBJ2-5, with 12 bases lining up with TRBD2. Germline CDR1 SSHAT, CDR2 FNYEAQ (reference sequence). The CDR3 has 15 amino acids. The CDR3 loop is CASSPSGGAQETQYF. CDR3 DNA: TGTGCTAGCAGCCCTAGCGGGGGGGCCCAAGAGACCCAGTACTTC.

The chain joins TRBV19 to TRBJ1-1; 10 bases fit TRBD1. The CDR3 has 14 amino acids. The V segment lost 1 base and the J segment 6 bases; nucleotides outside the gene matches: 2. CDR1 is LNHDA and CDR2 is SQIVND in the germline V gene (reference sequence). As DNA, the CDR3 is TGTGCCAGTAGTATAGGTGGACAGGGGGCTGAAGCTTTCTTT. Translated: CASSIGGQGAEAFF.